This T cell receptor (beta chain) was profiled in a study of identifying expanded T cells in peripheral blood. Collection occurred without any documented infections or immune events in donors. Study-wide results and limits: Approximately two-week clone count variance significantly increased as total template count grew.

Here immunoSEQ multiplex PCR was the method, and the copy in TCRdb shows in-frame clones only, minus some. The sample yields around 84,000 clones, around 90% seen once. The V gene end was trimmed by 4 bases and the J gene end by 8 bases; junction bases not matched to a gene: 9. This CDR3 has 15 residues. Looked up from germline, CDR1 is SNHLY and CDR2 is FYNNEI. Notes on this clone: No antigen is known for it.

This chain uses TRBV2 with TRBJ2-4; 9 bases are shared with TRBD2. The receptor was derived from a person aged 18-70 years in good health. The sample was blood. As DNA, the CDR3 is TGTGCCAGCAGTGGATGGGGCGGGAGGGCGCACATTCAGTACTTC. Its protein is CASSGWGGRAHIQYF.